Below, 14 T cell receptor beta chains from the same sample are listed, as sequenced in a study of chemoradiotherapy in HPV16-positive cancers. The assay was immunoSEQ multiplex PCR, and TCRdb's table has in-frame clones only and misses some. The sample records several thousand clones, roughly 93% being singletons. Sampling took place from a patient who underwent chemoradiotherapy. Source of these receptors: a human donor with HPV-associated anogenital cancer.

The chain is built from TRBV5-4 and TRBJ2-2; D is ambiguous. The CDR3 loop spans 13 amino acids. The ends were cut back, 4 bases at V and 1 base at J, with 5 bases in the middle. Germline V gene sequence: CDR1 SGHNT, CDR2 YYREEE (reference sequence). The CDR3 DNA is TGTGCCAGCAGCCCCGAGAACACCGGGGAGCTGTTTTTT. The encoded protein is CASSPENTGELFF.

The rearrangement joins TRBV2 to TRBJ1-2; TRBD1 matches at 7 bases. Losses at the gene ends were 5 bases for V and 3 bases for J; bases not matched to a gene: 6. Per the germline V gene, CDR1 is SNHLY and CDR2 is FYNNEI. The CDR3 consists of 14 residues. The CDR3 sequence is CASSSDRVDYGYTF. The DNA of the CDR3 is TGTGCCAGCAGTTCAGACAGGGTCGACTATGGCTACACCTTC.

The chain combines TRBV5-4 with TRBJ1-2, with D unresolved. Germline CDR1 reads SGHNT; CDR2 reads YYREEE (reference sequence). The germline V and J ends were trimmed by 1 base and 1 base, with 26 bases remaining between them. The CDR3 runs 20 residues. DNA for the CDR3: TGTGCCAGCAGCTTGACCCCCCCATCCATAGAATCCGCAAATAACTATGGCTACACCTTC. This codes for CASSLTPPSIESANNYGYTF.

This clone has a single count. The chain combines TRBV4-1 with TRBJ1-1; D possibly corresponds to TRBD1 (5 bases). The CDR3 sequence is 18 residues long. V was pared by 2 bases and J by 8 bases, with 27 bases between. Germline V gene lookup returns CDR1 MGHRA and CDR2 YSYEKL. CDR3 nucleotide sequence: TGCGCCAGCAGCCAAACCCCCCACCCGACCGACGCGGGGACGGAAGCTTTCTTT. Translated: CASSQTPHPTDAGTEAFF.

The chain recombines TRBV2 with TRBJ2-7; D remains unclear. Trimming took 3 bases from V and 6 from J, leaving 9 bases between them. Germline values: CDR1 SNHLY, CDR2 FYNNEI. The CDR3 has 12 amino acids. The CDR3 reads CASSDQAGEQYF. CDR3 coding DNA: TGTGCCAGCAGTGATCAGGCTGGCGAGCAGTACTTC. Together with reference TRBV2 and TRBJ2-7, the CDR3 gives the full variable domain: EPEVTQTPSHQVTQMGQEVILRCVPISNHLYFYWYRQILGQKVEFLVSFYNNEISEKSEIFDDQFSVERPDGSNFTLKIRSTKLEDSAMYFCASSDQAGEQYFGPGTRLTVT.

The chain recombines TRBV27 with TRBJ2-3; 7 positions agree with TRBD1. The CDR3 is made up of 14 amino acids. Germline loops: CDR1 MNHEY, CDR2 SMNVEV (reference sequence). Trimming cost V 5 bases and J 1 base; bases outside gene matches: 3. CDR3 sequence: CASSPDRGTDTQYF. CDR3 coding DNA: TGTGCCAGCAGTCCCGACAGGGGCACAGATACGCAGTATTTT.

The chain recombines TRBV2 with TRBJ1-5; no clear D. This CDR3 contains 15 residues. The germline V and J ends were trimmed by 6 bases and 0 bases, with 12 bases remaining between them. The germline gives CDR1 SNHLY, CDR2 FYNNEI. CDR3 in DNA: TGTGCCAGCAGGGAACAGCGAATTAGCAATCAGCCCCAGCATTTT. It yields the protein CASREQRISNQPQHF.

The rearrangement uses TRBV30 and TRBJ1-4; 9 nucleotides line up with TRBD1. Germline V gene data show CDR1 as GTSNPN and CDR2 as SVGIG (reference sequence). This CDR3 is built from 14 residues. V shed 3 bases, J shed 5 bases, and the junction held 4 bases outside the gene matches. DNA for the CDR3: TGTGCCTGGAGGTCCGGACAGGGGAATGAAAAACTGTTTTTT. Residues: CAWRSGQGNEKLFF.

The chain employs TRBV6-1 and TRBJ2-3; D ambiguous. The CDR3 totals 11 residues. CDR1 and CDR2 from the germline V gene are MNHNS and SASEGT. V was clipped by 2 bases and J by 7 bases, with 4 bases between them. CDR3 in amino acids: CASSEYNTQYF. CDR3 DNA: TGTGCCAGCAGTGAATACAATACGCAGTATTTT.

The V gene is TRBV2, the J gene TRBJ1-1, with D maybe TRBD1 (6 bases). The CDR3 runs 15 residues. The V gene's germline CDR1 is SNHLY and CDR2 FYNNEI. Trimming took 5 bases from V and 2 from J, leaving 15 bases between them. CDR3 sequence reads: CASSSLRGANTEAFF. Written as DNA, the CDR3 is TGTGCCAGCAGTTCACTTCGGGGGGCAAACACTGAAGCTTTCTTT.

This chain uses TRBV27 with TRBJ1-1; D gene unclear. The germline gives CDR1 MNHEY, CDR2 SMNVEV (reference sequence). The CDR3 runs to 14 residues. V lost 0 bases and J lost 5, with 10 bases in between. CDR3 nucleotides: TGTGCCAGCAGTTTATCAGGGTATGGGACTGAAGCTTTCTTT. Translation: CASSLSGYGTEAFF.

The chain links TRBV5-4 to TRBJ2-7; TRBD1 agrees at 8 bases. V lost 0 bases, J lost 3 bases, and 5 bases stayed unmatched. CDR1 is SGHNT and CDR2 is YYREEE in the germline V gene (reference sequence). The CDR3 consists of 15 residues. CDR3: CASSLEITGGYEQYF. The CDR3 DNA sequence: TGTGCCAGCAGCTTGGAGATAACAGGGGGCTACGAGCAGTACTTC.

To note about this clone: An end of the junction differs from the germline gene, which may be a read error. This rearrangement joins TRBV11-1 to TRBJ1-1, with TRBD1 as a possible D gene (6 bases). Germline CDR1 SGHAT, CDR2 FQDESV (reference sequence). The CDR3 consists of 14 residues. Here the CDR3 DNA reads TGTGCCAGCAGCTCGTTGGGGGCCATGGCCGGAGAGACTTTT. This gives the protein CASSSLGAMAGETF. The full variable domain, rest sourced from reference TRBV11-1 and TRBJ1-1, is EAEVAQSPRYKITEKSQAVAFWCDPISGHATLYWYRQILGQGPELLVQFQDESVVDDSQLPKDRFSAERLKGVDSTLKIQPAELGDSAMYLCASSSLGAMAGETFGQGTRLTVV.

The rearrangement joins TRBV28 to TRBJ1-5; possible D gene TRBD1, 6 bases. Germline V lookup: CDR1 MDHEN, CDR2 SYDVKM. This CDR3 spans 13 amino acids. V gave up 6 bases and J gave up 2 bases, with 8 bases separating them. In DNA, the CDR3 is TGTGCCAGCAGCGGGACACGCAATCAGCCCCAGCATTTT. Its protein product is CASSGTRNQPQHF.